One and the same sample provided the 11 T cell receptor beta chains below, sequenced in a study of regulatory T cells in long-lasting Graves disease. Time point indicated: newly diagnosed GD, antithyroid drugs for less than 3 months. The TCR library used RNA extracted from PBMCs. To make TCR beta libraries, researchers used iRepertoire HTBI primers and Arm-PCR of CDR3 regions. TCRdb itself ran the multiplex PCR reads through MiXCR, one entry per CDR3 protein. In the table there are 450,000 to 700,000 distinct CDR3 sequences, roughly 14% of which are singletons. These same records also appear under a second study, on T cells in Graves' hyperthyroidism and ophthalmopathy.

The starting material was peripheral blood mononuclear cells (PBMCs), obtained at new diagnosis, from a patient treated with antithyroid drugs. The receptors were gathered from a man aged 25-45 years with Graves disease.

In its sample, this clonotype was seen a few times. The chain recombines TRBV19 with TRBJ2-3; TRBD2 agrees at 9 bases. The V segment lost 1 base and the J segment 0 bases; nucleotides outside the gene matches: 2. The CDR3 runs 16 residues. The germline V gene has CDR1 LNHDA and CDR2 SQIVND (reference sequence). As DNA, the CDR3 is TGTGCCAGTAGTATAGGAGCGGGAGGAAGCACAGATACGCAGTATTTT. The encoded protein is CASSIGAGGSTDTQYF.

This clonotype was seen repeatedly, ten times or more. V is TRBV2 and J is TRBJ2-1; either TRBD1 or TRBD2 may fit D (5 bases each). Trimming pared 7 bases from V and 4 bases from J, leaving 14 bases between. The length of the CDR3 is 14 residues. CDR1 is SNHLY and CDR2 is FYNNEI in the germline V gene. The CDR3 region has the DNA TGTGCCAGCACTCCGGGACCGACGTACAATGAGCAGTTCTTC. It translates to CASTPGPTYNEQFF.

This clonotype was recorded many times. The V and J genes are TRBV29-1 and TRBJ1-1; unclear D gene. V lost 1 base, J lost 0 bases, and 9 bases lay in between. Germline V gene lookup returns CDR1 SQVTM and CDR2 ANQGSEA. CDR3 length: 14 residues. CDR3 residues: CSVEVHAMNTEAFF. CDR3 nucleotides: TGCAGCGTTGAAGTGCACGCTATGAACACTGAAGCTTTCTTT.

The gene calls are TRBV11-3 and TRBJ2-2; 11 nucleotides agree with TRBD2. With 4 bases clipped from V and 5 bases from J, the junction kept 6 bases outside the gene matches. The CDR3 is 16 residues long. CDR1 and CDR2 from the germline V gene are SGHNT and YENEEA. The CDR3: CASSSLAGDGTGELFF. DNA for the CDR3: TGTGCCAGCAGCTCACTAGCGGGAGATGGGACCGGGGAGCTGTTTTTT.

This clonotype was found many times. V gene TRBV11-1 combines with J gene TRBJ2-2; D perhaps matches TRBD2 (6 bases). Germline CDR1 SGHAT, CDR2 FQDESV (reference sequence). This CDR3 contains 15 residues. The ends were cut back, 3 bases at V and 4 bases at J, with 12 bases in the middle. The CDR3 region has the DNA TGTGCCAGCAGCTTCCGGGAGAGCGGCACCGGGGAGCTGTTTTTT. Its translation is CASSFRESGTGELFF.

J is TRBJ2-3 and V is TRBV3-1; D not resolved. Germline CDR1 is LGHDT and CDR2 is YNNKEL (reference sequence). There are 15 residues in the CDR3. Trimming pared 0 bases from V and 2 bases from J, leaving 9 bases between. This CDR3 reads CASSQDRAATDTQYF. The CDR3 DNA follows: TGTGCCAGCAGCCAAGATCGGGCAGCCACAGATACGCAGTATTTT.

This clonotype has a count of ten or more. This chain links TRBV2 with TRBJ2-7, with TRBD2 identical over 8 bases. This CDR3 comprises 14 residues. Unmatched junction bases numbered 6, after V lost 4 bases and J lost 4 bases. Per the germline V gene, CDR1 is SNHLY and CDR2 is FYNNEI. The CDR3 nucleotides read TGTGCCAGCAGTGTCCGCGGACTAGCTTACGAGCAGTACTTC. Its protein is CASSVRGLAYEQYF.

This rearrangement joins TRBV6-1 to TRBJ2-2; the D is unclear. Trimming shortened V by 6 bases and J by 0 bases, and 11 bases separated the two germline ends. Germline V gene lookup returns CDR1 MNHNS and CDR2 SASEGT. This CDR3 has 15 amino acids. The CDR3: CASSRDGSNTGELFF. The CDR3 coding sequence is TGTGCCAGCAGCCGCGATGGGTCGAACACCGGGGAGCTGTTTTTT.

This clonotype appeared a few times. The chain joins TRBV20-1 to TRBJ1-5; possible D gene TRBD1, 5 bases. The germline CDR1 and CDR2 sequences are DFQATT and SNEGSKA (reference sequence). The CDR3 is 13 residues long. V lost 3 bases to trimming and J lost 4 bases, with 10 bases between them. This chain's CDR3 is CSARPGLNQPQHF. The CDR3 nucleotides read TGCAGTGCTAGGCCGGGGCTTAATCAGCCCCAGCATTTT.

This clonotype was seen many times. The CDR3 bases are TGTGCCAGCAGTGAATTAACGGACACAAAGTACTTC. Protein: CASSELTDTKYF. The rearrangement joins TRBV6-1 to TRBJ2-7; D is perhaps TRBD1 (5 bases). V lost 2 bases and J 11 bases, leaving 13 bases between the germline ends. This CDR3 comprises 12 residues. Germline V gene data show CDR1 as MNHNS and CDR2 as SASEGT.

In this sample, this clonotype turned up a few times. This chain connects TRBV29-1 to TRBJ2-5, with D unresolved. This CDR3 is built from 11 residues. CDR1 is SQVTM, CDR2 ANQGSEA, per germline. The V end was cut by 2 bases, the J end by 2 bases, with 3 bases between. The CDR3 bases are TGCAGCGTTGAAATACAAGAGACCCAGTACTTC. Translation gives CSVEIQETQYF.